The clone carrying this T cell receptor beta chain was found once. Using immunoSEQ multiplex PCR, the repertoire was profiled, and TCRdb retains in-frame clones only, with some absent. There are about 20,000 clones in the sample; 88% occur only once, and around 7% lies in the top ten. These data are taken from a study of T cell changes during pregnancy in multiple sclerosis. The CDR3 is 14 residues long. Germline CDR1 MNHNY, CDR2 SVGAGI (reference sequence). V lost 8 bases and J lost 10; bases outside the gene matches: 13. This chain connects TRBV6-6 to TRBJ2-1, with TRBD2 identical over 8 bases. Sequencing used CD8+ T cells from peripheral blood mononuclear cells, obtained in the third trimester of pregnancy. This receptor was taken from a female donor in good health, enrolled as a control in a pregnancy study. The DNA for the CDR3 is TGTGCCAGCTCCCCCTCTAGCGGGTGGGCCGAGCAGTTCTTC. Translating it yields CASSPSSGWAEQFF.